The clone carrying this T cell receptor (beta chain) was observed a handful of times. Here immunoSEQ multiplex PCR was the method, and the copy in TCRdb shows in-frame clones only, minus some. The sample yields 110,000 or so clones, 70% to 90% seen once. The sample belongs to a study of T cell responses to AZD1222 COVID-19 vaccine. The CDR3 is 17 amino acids. Germline V CDR1 and CDR2: SGHNT, YENEEA. The V and J ends lost 3 bases and 4 bases, in that order; junction bases with no gene match: 10. The material was peripheral blood, obtained on day 0 of AZD1222 vaccination. This receptor was obtained from an adult in good health. J is TRBJ2-2 and V is TRBV11-3; TRBD2 matches at 8 bases. This chain's CDR3 is CASSFSAGGTGTGELFF. The CDR3 bases are TGTGCCAGCAGCTTTTCTGCGGGAGGAACGGGCACCGGGGAGCTGTTTTTT.